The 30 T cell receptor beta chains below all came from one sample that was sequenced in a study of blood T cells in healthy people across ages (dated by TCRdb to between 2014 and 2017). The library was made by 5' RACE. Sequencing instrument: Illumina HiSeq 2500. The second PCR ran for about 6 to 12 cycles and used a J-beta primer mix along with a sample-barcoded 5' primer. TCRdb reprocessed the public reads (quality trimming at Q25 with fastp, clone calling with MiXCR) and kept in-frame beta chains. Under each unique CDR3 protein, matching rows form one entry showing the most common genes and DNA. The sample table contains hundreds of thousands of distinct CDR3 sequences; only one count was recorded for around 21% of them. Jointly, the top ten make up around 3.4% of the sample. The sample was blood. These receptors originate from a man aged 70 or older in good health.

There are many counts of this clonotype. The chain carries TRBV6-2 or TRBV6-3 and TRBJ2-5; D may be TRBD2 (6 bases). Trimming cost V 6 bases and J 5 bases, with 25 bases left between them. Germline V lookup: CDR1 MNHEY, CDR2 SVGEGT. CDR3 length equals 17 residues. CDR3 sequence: CASRPIPGRSGSETQYF. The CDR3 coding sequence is TGTGCCAGCAGACCGATACCGGGACGGAGCGGGTCGGAGACCCAGTACTTC.

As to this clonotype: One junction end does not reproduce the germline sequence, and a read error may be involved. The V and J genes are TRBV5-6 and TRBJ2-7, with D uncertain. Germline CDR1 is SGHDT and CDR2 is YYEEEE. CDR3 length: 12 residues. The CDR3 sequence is CASSSRSFEQYF. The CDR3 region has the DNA TGTGCCAGCAGCTCTAGGTCCTTCGAGCAGTACTTC.

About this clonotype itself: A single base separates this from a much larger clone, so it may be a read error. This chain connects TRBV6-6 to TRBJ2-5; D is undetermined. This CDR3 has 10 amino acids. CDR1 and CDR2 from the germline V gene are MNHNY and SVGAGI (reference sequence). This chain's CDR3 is CTTKRETQYF. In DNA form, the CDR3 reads TGTACCACCAAAAGAGAGACCCAGTACTTC.

The CDR3 coding sequence is TGTGCCAGCAGCTTAGACAGGGGTTCTAACAATGAGCAGTTCTTC. Amino acids: CASSLDRGSNNEQFF. The rearrangement links TRBV7-9 to TRBJ2-1; TRBD1 agrees at 7 bases. V shed 1 base and J 5 bases; nucleotides not matched to a gene: 5. In germline, CDR1 is SEHNR, CDR2 FQNEAQ (reference sequence). The CDR3 totals 15 residues.

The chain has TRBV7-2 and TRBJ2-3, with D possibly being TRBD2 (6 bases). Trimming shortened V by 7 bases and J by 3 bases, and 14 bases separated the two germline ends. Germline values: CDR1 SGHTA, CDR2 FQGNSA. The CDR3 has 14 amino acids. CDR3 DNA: TGTGCCAGCATCTCCCGACTAGGGACAGATACGCAGTATTTT. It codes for CASISRLGTDTQYF.

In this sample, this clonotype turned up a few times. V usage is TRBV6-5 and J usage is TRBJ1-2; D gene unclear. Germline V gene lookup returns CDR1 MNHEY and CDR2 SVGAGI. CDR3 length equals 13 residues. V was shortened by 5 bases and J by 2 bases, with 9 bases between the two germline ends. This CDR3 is CASSKDGNYGYTF. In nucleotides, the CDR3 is TGTGCCAGCAGTAAGGACGGCAACTATGGCTACACCTTC.

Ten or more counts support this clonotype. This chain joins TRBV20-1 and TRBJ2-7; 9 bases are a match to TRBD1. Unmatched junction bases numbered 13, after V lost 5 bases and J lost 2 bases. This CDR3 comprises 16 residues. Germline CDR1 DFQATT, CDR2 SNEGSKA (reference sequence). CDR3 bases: TGCAGTGCTCTGTCCGGGACAGGGATTAGGACCTACGAGCAGTACTTC. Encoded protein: CSALSGTGIRTYEQYF.

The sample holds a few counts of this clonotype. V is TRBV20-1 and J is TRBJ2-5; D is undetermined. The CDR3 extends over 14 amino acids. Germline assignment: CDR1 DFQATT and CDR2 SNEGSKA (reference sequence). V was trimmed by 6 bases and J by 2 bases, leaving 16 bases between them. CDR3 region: CSAPLAYLQETQYF. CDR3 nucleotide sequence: TGCAGTGCACCCCTGGCCTACCTACAAGAGACCCAGTACTTC.

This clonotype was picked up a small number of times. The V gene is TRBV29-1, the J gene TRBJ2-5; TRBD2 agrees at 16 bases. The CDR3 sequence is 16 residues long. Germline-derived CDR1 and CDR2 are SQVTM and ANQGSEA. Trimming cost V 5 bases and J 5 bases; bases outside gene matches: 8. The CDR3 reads CSVTGTSGRGWETQYF. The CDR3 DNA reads TGCAGCGTTACCGGGACTAGCGGGAGGGGGTGGGAGACCCAGTACTTC. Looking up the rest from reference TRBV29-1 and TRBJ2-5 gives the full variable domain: SAVISQKPSRDICQRGTSLTIQCQVDSQVTMMFWYRQQPGQSLTLIATANQGSEATYESGFVIDKFPISRPNLTFSTLTVSNMSPEDSSIYLCSVTGTSGRGWETQYFGPGTRLLVL.

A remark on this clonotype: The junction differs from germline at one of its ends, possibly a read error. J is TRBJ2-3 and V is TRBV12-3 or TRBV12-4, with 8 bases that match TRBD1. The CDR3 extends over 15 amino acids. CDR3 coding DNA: TGTGCCAGCGGGGCTCGGACAGGGAGCACAGATGCGCAGTATTTT. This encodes CASGARTGSTDAQYF.

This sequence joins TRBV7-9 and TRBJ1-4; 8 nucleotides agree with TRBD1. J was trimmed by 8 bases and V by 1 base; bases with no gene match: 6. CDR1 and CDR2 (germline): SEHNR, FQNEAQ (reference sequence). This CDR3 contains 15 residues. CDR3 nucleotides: TGTGCCAGCAGCTTAGGATGGACAGGGCACGAAAAACTGTTTTTT. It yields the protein CASSLGWTGHEKLFF.

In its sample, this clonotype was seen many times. The CDR3 region is CASRRRQGTAQYF. CDR3 coding DNA: TGTGCCAGCAGGAGAAGACAGGGGACGGCGCAGTATTTT. The V gene is TRBV2, the J gene TRBJ2-3; 8 bases align to TRBD1. The J segment lost 10 bases and the V segment lost 6 bases, leaving 9 bases of the junction unmatched. Germline loops: CDR1 SNHLY, CDR2 FYNNEI. The CDR3 covers 13 residues. Full variable domain (missing parts from reference TRBV2 and TRBJ2-3): EPEVTQTPSHQVTQMGQEVILRCVPISNHLYFYWYRQILGQKVEFLVSFYNNEISEKSEIFDDQFSVERPDGSNFTLKIRSTKLEDSAMYFCASRRRQGTAQYFGPGTRLTVL.

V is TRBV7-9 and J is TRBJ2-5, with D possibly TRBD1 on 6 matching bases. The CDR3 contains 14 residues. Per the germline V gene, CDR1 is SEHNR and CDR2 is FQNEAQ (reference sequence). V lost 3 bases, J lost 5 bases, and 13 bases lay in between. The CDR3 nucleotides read TGTGCCAGCAGCTTGTCCAGGGGAGTGGAGACCCAGTACTTC. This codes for CASSLSRGVETQYF.

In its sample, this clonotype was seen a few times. The DNA of the CDR3 is TGTGCCAGCAGCTTCTTCGCAGGAAATGAGCAGTTCTTC. Translating gives CASSFFAGNEQFF. The chain combines TRBV7-2 with TRBJ2-1; no clear D. The CDR3 is 13 residues long. The germline V gene encodes CDR1 SGHTA and CDR2 FQGNSA. V was pared by 3 bases and J by 7 bases, with 10 bases between.

The CDR3 protein is CSVTGASTDTQYF. In DNA, the CDR3 is TGCAGCGTGACAGGGGCTAGCACAGATACGCAGTATTTT. The chain is built from TRBV29-1 and TRBJ2-3, with 8 bases identical to TRBD1. From germline, CDR1 is SQVTM and CDR2 ANQGSEA. Unmatched junction bases numbered 2, after V lost 6 bases and J lost 0 bases. CDR3 length: 13 amino acids.

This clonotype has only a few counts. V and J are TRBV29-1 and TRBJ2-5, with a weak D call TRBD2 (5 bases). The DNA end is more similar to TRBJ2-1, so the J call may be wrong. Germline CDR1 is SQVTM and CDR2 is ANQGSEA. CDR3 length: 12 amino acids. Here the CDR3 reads CSVEGEGLEQFF. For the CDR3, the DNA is TGCAGCGTTGAAGGGGAAGGACTGGAGCAGTTCTTC.

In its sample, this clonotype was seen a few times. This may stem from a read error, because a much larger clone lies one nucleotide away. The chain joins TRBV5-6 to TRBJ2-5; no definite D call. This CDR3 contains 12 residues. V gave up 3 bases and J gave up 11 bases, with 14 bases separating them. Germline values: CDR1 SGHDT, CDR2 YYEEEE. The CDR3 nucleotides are TGTGCCAGCAGCTACAAGGTTGGAGAGCAGTACTTC. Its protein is CASSYKVGEQYF. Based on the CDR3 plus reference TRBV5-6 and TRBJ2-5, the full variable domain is DAGVTQSPTHLIKTRGQQVTLRCSPKSGHDTVSWYQQALGQGPQFIFQYYEEEERQRGNFPDRFSGHQFPNYSSELNVNALLLGDSALYLCASSYKVGEQYFGPGTRLLVL.

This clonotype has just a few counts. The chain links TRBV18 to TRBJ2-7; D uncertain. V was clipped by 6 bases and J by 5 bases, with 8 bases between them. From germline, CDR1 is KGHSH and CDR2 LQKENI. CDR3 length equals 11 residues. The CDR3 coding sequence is TGTGCCAGCTCCAAGGAGAACGAGCAGTACTTC. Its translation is CASSKENEQYF.

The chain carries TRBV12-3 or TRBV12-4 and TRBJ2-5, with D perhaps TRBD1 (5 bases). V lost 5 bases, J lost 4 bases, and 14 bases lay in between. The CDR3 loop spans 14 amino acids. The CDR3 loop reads CASSDGHFRETQYF. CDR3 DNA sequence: TGTGCCAGCAGTGATGGACATTTCCGAGAGACCCAGTACTTC.

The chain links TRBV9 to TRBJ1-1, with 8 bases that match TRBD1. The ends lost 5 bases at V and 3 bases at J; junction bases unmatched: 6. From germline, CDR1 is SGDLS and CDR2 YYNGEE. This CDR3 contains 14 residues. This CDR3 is CASSREDRDTEAFF. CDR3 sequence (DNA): TGTGCCAGCAGTAGAGAGGACAGGGACACTGAAGCTTTCTTT.

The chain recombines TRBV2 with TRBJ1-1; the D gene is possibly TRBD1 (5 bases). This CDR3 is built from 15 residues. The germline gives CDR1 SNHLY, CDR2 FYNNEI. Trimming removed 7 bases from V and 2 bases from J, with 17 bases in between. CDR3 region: CASTLGQGRNTEAFF. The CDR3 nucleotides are TGTGCCAGCACCCTAGGGCAGGGACGAAACACTGAAGCTTTCTTT.

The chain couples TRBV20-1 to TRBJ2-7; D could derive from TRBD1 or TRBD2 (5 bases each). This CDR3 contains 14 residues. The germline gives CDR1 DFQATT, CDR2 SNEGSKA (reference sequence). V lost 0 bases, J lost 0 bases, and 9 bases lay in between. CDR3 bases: TGCAGTGCTAGAGATCCGGGACGCTCCTACGAGCAGTACTTC. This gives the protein CSARDPGRSYEQYF.

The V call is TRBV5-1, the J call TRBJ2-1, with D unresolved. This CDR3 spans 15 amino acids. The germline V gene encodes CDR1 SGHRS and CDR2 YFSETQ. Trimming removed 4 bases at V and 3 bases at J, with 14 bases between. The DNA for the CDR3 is TGCGCCAGCAGCCTACAAACTCCTAGCTACAATGAGCAGTTCTTC. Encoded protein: CASSLQTPSYNEQFF.

The chain's CDR3 is CASRAGKETQYF. In DNA form, the CDR3 reads TGCGCCAGCCGGGCGGGAAAAGAGACCCAGTACTTC. This chain uses TRBV5-1 with TRBJ2-5; D may be TRBD2 (6 bases). The CDR3 is made up of 12 amino acids. Trimming pared 7 bases from V and 3 bases from J, leaving 10 bases between. Germline V gene lookup returns CDR1 SGHRS and CDR2 YFSETQ.

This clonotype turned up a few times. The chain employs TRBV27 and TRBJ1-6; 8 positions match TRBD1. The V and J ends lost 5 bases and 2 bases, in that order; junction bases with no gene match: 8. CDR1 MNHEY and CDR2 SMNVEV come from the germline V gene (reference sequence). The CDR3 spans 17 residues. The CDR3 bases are TGTGCCAGCAGTGTGGACAGGGCGGGGACCTATAATTCACCCCTCCACTTT. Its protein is CASSVDRAGTYNSPLHF.

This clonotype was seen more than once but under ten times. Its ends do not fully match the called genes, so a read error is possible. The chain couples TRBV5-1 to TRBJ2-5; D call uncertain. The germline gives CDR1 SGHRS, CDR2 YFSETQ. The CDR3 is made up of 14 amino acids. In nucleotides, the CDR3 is TGCGCCAGCGCAATAGGAAGGGTCCCACATAGCTTGGTCTTC. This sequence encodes CASAIGRVPHSLVF.

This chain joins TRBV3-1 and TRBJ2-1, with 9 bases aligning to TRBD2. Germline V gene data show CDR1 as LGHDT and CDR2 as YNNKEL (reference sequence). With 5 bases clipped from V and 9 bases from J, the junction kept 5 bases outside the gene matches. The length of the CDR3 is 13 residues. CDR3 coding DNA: TGTGCCAGCAGCGACGGGACTAGCACTGAGCAGTTCTTC. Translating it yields CASSDGTSTEQFF.

The DNA for the CDR3 is TGCAGTGCTAGAGTAGCGGGGGACTACAATGAGCAGTTCTTC. Its translation is CSARVAGDYNEQFF. V usage is TRBV20-1 and J usage is TRBJ2-1, with TRBD2 identical over 9 bases. There are 14 residues in the CDR3. With 1 base clipped from V and 3 bases from J, the junction kept 1 base outside the gene matches. Looked up from germline, CDR1 is DFQATT and CDR2 is SNEGSKA (reference sequence).

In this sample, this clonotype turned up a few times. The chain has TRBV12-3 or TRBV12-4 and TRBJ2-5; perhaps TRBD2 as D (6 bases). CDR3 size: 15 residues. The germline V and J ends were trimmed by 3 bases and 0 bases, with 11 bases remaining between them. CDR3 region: CASSFLGRHQETQYF. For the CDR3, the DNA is TGTGCCAGCAGTTTTTTGGGGAGGCACCAAGAGACCCAGTACTTC.

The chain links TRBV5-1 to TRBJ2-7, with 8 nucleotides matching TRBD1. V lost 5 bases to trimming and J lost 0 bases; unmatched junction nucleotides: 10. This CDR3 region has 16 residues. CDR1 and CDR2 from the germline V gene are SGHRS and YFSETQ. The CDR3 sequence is CASSPGQGPFSYEQYF. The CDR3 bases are TGCGCCAGCAGTCCCGGACAGGGCCCTTTCTCCTACGAGCAGTACTTC.